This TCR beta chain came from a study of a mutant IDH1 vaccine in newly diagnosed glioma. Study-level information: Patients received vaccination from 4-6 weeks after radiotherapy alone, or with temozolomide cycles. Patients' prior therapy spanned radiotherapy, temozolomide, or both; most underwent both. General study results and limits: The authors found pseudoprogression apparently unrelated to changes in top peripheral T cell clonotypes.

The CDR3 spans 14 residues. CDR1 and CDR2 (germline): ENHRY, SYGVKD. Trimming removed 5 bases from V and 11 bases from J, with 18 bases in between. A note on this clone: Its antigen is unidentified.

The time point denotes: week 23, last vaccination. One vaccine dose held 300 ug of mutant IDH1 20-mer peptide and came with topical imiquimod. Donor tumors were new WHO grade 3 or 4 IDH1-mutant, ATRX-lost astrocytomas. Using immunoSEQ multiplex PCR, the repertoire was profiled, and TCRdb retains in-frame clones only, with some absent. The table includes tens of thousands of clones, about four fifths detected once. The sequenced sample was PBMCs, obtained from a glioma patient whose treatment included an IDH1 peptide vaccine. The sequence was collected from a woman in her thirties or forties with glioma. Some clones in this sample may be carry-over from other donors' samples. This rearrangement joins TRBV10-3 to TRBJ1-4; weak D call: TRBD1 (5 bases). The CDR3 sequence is CAISSGTEAGKLFF. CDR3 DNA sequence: TGTGCCATCAGTAGCGGGACGGAGGCCGGGAAACTGTTTTTT.